This T cell receptor (beta chain) emerged from a study of tumor-infiltrating lymphocytes in oesophageal squamous cell carcinoma. Each CDR3 protein is one row after TCRdb ran MiXCR on the PCR reads. This table holds about 13,000 distinct CDR3 sequences, about 53% found once. After removal of 7 bases from V and 3 bases from J, the junction contained 10 bases not matched to a gene. Germline V CDR1 and CDR2: MNHNY, SVGAGI (reference sequence). The CDR3 runs to 18 residues. The receptor comes from a male donor with esophageal squamous cell carcinoma. The V and J genes are TRBV6-6 and TRBJ2-1; TRBD2 matches 15 bases. Sequenced input: esophageal tumor tissue. The CDR3 loop is CASTLGLAGGGGYNEQFF. CDR3 coding DNA: TGTGCCAGCACCCTCGGACTAGCGGGAGGGGGGGGCTACAATGAGCAGTTCTTC.